A single sample gave rise to the 19 T cell receptor beta chains below, sequenced in a study of T cell responses to AZD1222 COVID-19 vaccine (dated by TCRdb to the early 2020s). The time point label for this specimen denotes: baseline before first vaccination. Receptor libraries were prepared by the immunoSEQ multiplex PCR assay. The source is immuneACCESS, and TCRdb retained only in-frame sequences with V and J called. Part of the clones is not carried over; for the studies checked, unresolved V genes explain less than half of this, and the remainder is unexplained. The table for this sample lists just under 85,000 clones; about 83% of them were counted only once. The top ten hold roughly 8.7% of the sample. Sequenced material: peripheral blood, taken on day 0 of AZD1222 vaccination. The receptors were gathered from an adult in good health.

The chain uses TRBV21-1 and TRBJ1-2. TRBV21-1 is marked as a pseudogene. The CDR3 is 16 residues long. The CDR3 is CASSKSGPGAGYGYTF. CDR3 in DNA: TGTGCCAGCAGCAAAAGTGGCCCCGGGGCCGGCTATGGCTACACCTTC.

The CDR3 here is CASSQVPGGMNTEAFF. The CDR3 DNA follows: TGTGCCAGCAGCCAAGTTCCGGGCGGCATGAACACTGAAGCTTTCTTT. This chain links TRBV3-1 (or the pseudogene TRBV3-2) with TRBJ1-1, with unresolved D. Germline V gene sequence: CDR1 LGHDT, CDR2 YNNKEL (reference sequence). V was shortened by 1 base and J by 0 bases, with 12 bases between the two germline ends. The CDR3 contains 16 residues.

This clone showed up just a few times. The chain joins TRBV27 to TRBJ2-1; 10 positions match TRBD2. From germline, CDR1 is MNHEY and CDR2 SMNVEV (reference sequence). The V and J ends lost 3 bases and 7 bases, in that order; junction bases with no gene match: 12. This CDR3 contains 17 residues. The CDR3: CASSLLSSGGLLNEQFF. CDR3 DNA: TGTGCCAGCAGTTTGCTGTCTAGCGGGGGACTGCTAAATGAGCAGTTCTTC.

The chain employs TRBV7-8 and TRBJ2-2; 7 bases are shared with TRBD1. V gave up 10 bases and J gave up 3 bases; unmatched junction bases: 8. This CDR3 has 14 residues. Germline V gives CDR1 SGHVS, CDR2 FQNEAQ. The CDR3 region is CANQHTGDTGELFF. CDR3 in DNA: TGTGCCAACCAACACACAGGGGACACCGGGGAGCTGTTTTTT.

The CDR3 here is CASSLFPLAVSTDTQYF. CDR3 nucleotide sequence: TGTGCCAGCAGCTTATTTCCCCTAGCGGTGAGCACAGATACGCAGTATTTT. The chain recombines TRBV7-2 with TRBJ2-3, with 7 bases fitting TRBD2. This CDR3 region has 17 residues. CDR1 and CDR2 (germline): SGHTA, FQGNSA. V dropped 2 bases and J dropped 0; count of bases not matched to a gene: 8. Full variable domain (remainder filled in from reference TRBV7-2 and TRBJ2-3): GAGVSQSPSNKVTEKGKDVELRCDPISGHTALYWYRQSLGQGLEFLIYFQGNSAPDKSGLPSDRFSAERTGGSVSTLTIQRTQQEDSAVYLCASSLFPLAVSTDTQYFGPGTRLTVL.

This rearrangement joins TRBV30 to TRBJ2-1; 8 bases are shared with TRBD2. V gave up 8 bases and J gave up 2 bases; unmatched junction bases: 8. The CDR3 contains 14 residues. Germline CDR1 GTSNPN, CDR2 SVGIG (reference sequence). This CDR3 reads CAGRGGITYNEQFF. Here the CDR3 DNA reads TGTGCCGGCCGGGGGGGGATTACCTACAATGAGCAGTTCTTC. Variable domain in full (rest from reference TRBV30 and TRBJ2-1): SQTIHQWPATLVQPVGSPLSLECTVEGTSNPNLYWYRQAAGRGLQLLFYSVGIGQISSEVPQNLSASRPQDRQFILSSKKLLLSDSGFYLCAGRGGITYNEQFFGPGTRLTVL.

This clone was counted a few times. The rearrangement links TRBV6-6 to TRBJ2-7; 7 bases line up with TRBD1. V lost 2 bases and J lost 5; bases outside the gene matches: 12. The CDR3 is 16 residues long. Germline values: CDR1 MNHNY, CDR2 SVGAGI (reference sequence). The CDR3 nucleotides are TGTGCCAGCAGTTACAGACTGCAGGGACAGAACGACGAGCAGTACTTC. This translates into CASSYRLQGQNDEQYF.

This clone was recorded a few times. The CDR3 sequence is CATSDFSPPVLEKLFF. CDR3 nucleotides: TGTGCCACCAGTGATTTTTCTCCCCCCGTTTTGGAAAAACTGTTTTTT. The rearrangement links TRBV24-1 to TRBJ1-4; no clear D. V was pared by 1 base and J by 8 bases, with 16 bases between. The germline gives CDR1 KGHDR, CDR2 SFDVKD. The CDR3 has 16 amino acids.

The chain links TRBV19 to TRBJ1-5, with TRBD1 matching over 9 bases. The CDR3 totals 18 residues. Germline values: CDR1 LNHDA, CDR2 SQIVND (reference sequence). J was trimmed by 2 bases and V by 7 bases; bases with no gene match: 15. CDR3 region: CASTQSPNRGQGNQPQHF. Written as DNA, the CDR3 is TGTGCCAGTACTCAAAGCCCGAACAGGGGGCAGGGCAATCAGCCCCAGCATTTT.

The V and J genes are TRBV30 and TRBJ1-2; maybe TRBD1 (6 bases). Germline V CDR1 and CDR2: GTSNPN, SVGIG (reference sequence). The CDR3 is 13 residues long. V dropped 3 bases and J dropped 4 bases, with 12 bases sitting between them. The CDR3: CAWRDGGGYGYTF. DNA for the CDR3: TGTGCCTGGAGGGATGGGGGCGGCTATGGCTACACCTTC.

The V and J genes are TRBV7-9 and TRBJ2-1, with 13 nucleotides matching TRBD2. V trimming: 5 bases; J trimming: 5 bases; junction bases outside the gene matches: 6. This CDR3 region has 16 residues. Germline loops: CDR1 SEHNR, CDR2 FQNEAQ (reference sequence). As DNA, the CDR3 is TGTGCCAGCAGCCTGGGACTAGCGGGGACCCACAATGAGCAGTTCTTC. Its translation is CASSLGLAGTHNEQFF.

This clone was seen only once. The chain couples TRBV15 to TRBJ1-5; unclear D gene. Trimming left V 1 base short and J 10 bases short, with 14 bases between. This CDR3 contains 14 residues. Germline loops: CDR1 LNHNV, CDR2 YYDKDF (reference sequence). CDR3 nucleotides: TGTGCCACCAGCAGAGCGGGGTACTTTCAACCCCAGCATTTT. This codes for CATSRAGYFQPQHF.

The J gene is TRBJ1-1, the V gene TRBV4-3; possibly TRBD1 for D (5 bases). The CDR3 has 15 amino acids. Trimming took off 2 bases at V and 5 bases at J, with 15 bases between the two ends. Germline V gene lookup returns CDR1 LGHNA and CDR2 YSLEER. CDR3 bases: TGCGCCAGCAGCCAAAGATGGCAGGGCGTAACTGAAGCTTTCTTT. It codes for CASSQRWQGVTEAFF.

This chain joins TRBV5-1 and TRBJ2-7, with TRBD1 matching 10 bases. The CDR3 is 15 residues long. Germline assignment: CDR1 SGHRS and CDR2 YFSETQ. V dropped 5 bases and J dropped 3; count of bases not matched to a gene: 8. CDR3 sequence: CASSYDRGRIYEQYF. In DNA form, the CDR3 reads TGCGCCAGCAGTTATGACAGGGGGCGAATCTACGAGCAGTACTTC.

V is TRBV7-9 and J is TRBJ2-7; D might be TRBD2 (5 bases). This CDR3 is built from 12 residues. From germline, CDR1 is SEHNR and CDR2 FQNEAQ (reference sequence). With 7 bases removed from V and 7 bases from J, the gap between germline ends came to 14 bases. In DNA, the CDR3 is TGTGCCAGCACCCCGGGGTACGCGGAGCAGTACTTC. Translating gives CASTPGYAEQYF.

V and J are TRBV2 and TRBJ1-1; D might be TRBD1 (5 bases). CDR3 length: 14 residues. Per the germline V gene, CDR1 is SNHLY and CDR2 is FYNNEI. V lost 6 bases and J 4 bases, leaving 15 bases between the germline ends. CDR3 residues: CASREQVRGTEAFF. The CDR3 nucleotides read TGTGCCAGCAGGGAACAGGTCCGGGGCACTGAAGCTTTCTTT.

This CDR3 reads CASSLQGGRGEKLFF. In nucleotides, the CDR3 is TGTGCCAGCAGCTTACAAGGGGGTCGTGGTGAAAAACTGTTTTTT. This chain links TRBV11-2 with TRBJ1-4, with D maybe TRBD1 (6 bases). Germline-derived CDR1 and CDR2 are SGHAT and FQNNGV. This CDR3 has 15 residues. The V and J ends lost 2 bases and 7 bases respectively, with 14 bases between them.

This chain uses TRBV28 with TRBJ2-7, with a weak D call TRBD1 (6 bases). The CDR3 contains 15 residues. V shed 3 bases and J shed 4 bases, with 16 bases lying between them. From germline, CDR1 is MDHEN and CDR2 SYDVKM. The CDR3 region has the DNA TGTGCCAGCAGTTTCGATTTAACACAGGGTTACGAGCAGTACTTC. It specifies CASSFDLTQGYEQYF.

The chain is built from TRBV6-2 or TRBV6-3 and TRBJ2-1; TRBD2 aligns across 15 bases. CDR3 length equals 15 residues. V gave up 5 bases and J gave up 9 bases; unmatched junction bases: 5. Germline values: CDR1 MNHEY, CDR2 SVGEGT. The CDR3 nucleotides read TGTGCCAGCAGTCCAGGACTAGCGGGAGGGCCTGAGCAGTTCTTC. Translation: CASSPGLAGGPEQFF.